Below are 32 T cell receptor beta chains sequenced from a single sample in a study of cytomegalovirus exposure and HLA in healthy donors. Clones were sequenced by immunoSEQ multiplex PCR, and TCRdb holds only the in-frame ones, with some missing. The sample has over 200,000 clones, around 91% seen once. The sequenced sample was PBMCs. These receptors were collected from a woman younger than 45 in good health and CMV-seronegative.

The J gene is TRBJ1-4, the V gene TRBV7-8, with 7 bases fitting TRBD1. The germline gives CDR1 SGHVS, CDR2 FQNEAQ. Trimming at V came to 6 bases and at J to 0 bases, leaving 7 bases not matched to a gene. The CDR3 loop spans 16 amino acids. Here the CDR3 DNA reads TGTGCCAGCAGTATAAGACAGGGAGCAACTAATGAAAAACTGTTTTTT. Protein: CASSIRQGATNEKLFF.

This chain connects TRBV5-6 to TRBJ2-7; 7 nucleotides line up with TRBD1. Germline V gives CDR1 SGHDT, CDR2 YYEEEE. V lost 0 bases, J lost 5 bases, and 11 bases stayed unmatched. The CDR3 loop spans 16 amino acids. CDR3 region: CASSLEFGTAIHEQYF. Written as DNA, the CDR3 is TGTGCCAGCAGCTTGGAGTTCGGGACAGCAATCCACGAGCAGTACTTC.

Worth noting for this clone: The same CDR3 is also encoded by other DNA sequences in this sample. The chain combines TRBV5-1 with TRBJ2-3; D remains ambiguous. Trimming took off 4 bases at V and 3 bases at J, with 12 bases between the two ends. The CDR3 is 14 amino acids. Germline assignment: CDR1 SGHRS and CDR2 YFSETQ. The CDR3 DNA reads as TGCGCCAGCAGCGCCGCCTCCGGGACAGATACGCAGTATTTT. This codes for CASSAASGTDTQYF.

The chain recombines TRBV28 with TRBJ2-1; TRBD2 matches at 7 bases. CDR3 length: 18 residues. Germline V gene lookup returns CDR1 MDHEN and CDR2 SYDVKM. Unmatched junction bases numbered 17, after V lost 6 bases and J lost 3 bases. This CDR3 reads CASSPTENRDYRYNEQFF. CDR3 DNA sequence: TGTGCCAGCAGCCCTACAGAAAACCGGGACTACCGCTACAATGAGCAGTTCTTC.

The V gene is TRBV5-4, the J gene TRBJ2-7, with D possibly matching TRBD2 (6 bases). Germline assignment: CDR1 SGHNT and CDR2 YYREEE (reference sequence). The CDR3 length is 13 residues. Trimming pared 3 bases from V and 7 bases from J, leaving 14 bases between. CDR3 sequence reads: CASSWDRGWEQYF. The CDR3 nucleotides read TGTGCCAGCAGCTGGGACCGGGGGTGGGAGCAGTACTTC.

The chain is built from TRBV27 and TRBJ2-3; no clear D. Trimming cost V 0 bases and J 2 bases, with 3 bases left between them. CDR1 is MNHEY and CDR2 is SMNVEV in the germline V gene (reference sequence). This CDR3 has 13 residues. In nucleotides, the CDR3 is TGTGCCAGCAGTTTATCCCTCACAGATACGCAGTATTTT. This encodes CASSLSLTDTQYF.

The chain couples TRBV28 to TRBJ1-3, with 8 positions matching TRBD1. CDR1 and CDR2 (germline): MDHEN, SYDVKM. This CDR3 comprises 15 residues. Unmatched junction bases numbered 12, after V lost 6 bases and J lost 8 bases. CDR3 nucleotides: TGTGCCAGCAGACAATCGACAGGGGCAGGGTACACCATATATTTT. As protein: CASRQSTGAGYTIYF.

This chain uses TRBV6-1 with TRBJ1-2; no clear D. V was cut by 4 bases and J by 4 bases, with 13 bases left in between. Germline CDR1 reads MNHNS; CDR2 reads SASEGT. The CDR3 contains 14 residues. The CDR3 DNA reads TGTGCCAGCAGTGCATCGAAAGGTGGCTATGGCTACACCTTC. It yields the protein CASSASKGGYGYTF.

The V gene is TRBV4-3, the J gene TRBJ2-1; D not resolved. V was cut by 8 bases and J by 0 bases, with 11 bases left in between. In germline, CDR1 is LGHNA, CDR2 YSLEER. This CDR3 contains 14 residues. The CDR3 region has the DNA TGCGCCAGCCGAAAAGACATCTCCTACAATGAGCAGTTCTTC. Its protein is CASRKDISYNEQFF.

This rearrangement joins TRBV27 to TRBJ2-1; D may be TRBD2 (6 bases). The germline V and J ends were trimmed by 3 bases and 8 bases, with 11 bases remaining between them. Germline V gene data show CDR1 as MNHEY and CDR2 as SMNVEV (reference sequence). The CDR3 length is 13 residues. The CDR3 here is CASSFGGADEQFF. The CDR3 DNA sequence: TGTGCCAGCAGTTTTGGAGGGGCGGATGAGCAGTTCTTC.

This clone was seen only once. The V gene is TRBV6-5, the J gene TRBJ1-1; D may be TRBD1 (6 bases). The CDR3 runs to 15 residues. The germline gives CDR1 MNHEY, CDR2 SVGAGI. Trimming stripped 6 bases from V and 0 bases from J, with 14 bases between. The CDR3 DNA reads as TGTGCCAGCAGCCCCGATACAGGGATGAACACTGAAGCTTTCTTT. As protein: CASSPDTGMNTEAFF.

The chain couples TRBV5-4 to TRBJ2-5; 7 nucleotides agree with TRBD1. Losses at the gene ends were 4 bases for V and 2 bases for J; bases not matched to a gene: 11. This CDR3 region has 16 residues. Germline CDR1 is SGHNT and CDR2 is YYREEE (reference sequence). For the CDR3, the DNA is TGTGCCAGCAGCGGGGCACACCGGACAGGTCAAGAGACCCAGTACTTC. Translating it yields CASSGAHRTGQETQYF.

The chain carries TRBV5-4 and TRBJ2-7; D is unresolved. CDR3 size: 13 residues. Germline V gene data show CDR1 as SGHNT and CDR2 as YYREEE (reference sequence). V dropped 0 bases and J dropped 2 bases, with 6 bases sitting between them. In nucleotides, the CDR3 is TGTGCCAGCAGCTTGGACAGTCCCTACGAGCAGTACTTC. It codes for CASSLDSPYEQYF. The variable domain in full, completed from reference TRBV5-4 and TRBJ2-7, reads ETGVTQSPTHLIKTRGQQVTLRCSSQSGHNTVSWYQQALGQGPQFIFQYYREEENGRGNFPPRFSGLQFPNYSSELNVNALELDDSALYLCASSLDSPYEQYFGPGTRLTVT.

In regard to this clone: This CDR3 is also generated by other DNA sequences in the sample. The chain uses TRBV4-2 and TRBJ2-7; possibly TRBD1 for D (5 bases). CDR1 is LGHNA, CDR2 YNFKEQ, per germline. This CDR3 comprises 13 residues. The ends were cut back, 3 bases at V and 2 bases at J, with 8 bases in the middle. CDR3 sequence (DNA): TGTGCCAGCAGCCAGTCGACAGCCTACGAGCAGTACTTC. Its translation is CASSQSTAYEQYF.

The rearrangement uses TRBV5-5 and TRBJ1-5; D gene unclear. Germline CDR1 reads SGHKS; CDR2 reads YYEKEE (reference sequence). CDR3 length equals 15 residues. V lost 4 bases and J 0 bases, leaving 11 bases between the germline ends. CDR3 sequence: CASSVVAGSNQPQHF. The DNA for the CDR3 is TGTGCCAGCAGCGTCGTCGCAGGTAGCAATCAGCCCCAGCATTTT.

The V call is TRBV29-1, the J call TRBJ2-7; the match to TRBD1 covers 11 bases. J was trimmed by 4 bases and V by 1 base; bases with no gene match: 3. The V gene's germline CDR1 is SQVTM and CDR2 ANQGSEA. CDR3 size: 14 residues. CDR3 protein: CSVEGDRGRYEQYF. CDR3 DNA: TGCAGCGTTGAAGGGGACAGGGGGAGATACGAGCAGTACTTC.

CDR3 DNA: TGTGCCACCAGCAGAGATTTCACAGTTATCACCTTC. This gives the protein CATSRDFTVITF. This chain links TRBV15 with TRBJ1-2; no reliable D call. Trimming took off 0 bases at V and 13 bases at J, with 12 bases between the two ends. Germline assignment: CDR1 LNHNV and CDR2 YYDKDF (reference sequence). This CDR3 region has 12 residues. Full variable domain (outside the CDR3, taken from reference TRBV15 and TRBJ1-2): DAMVIQNPRYQVTQFGKPVTLSCSQTLNHNVMYWYQQKSSQAPKLLFHYYDKDFNNEADTPDNFQSRRPNTSFCFLDIRSPGLGDTAMYLCATSRDFTVITFGSGTRLTVV.

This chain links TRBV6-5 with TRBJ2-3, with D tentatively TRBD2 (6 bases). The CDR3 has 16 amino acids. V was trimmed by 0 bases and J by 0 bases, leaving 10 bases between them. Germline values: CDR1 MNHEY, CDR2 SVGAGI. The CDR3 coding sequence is TGTGCCAGCAGTTACTCGACCGGGAGCAGCACAGATACGCAGTATTTT. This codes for CASSYSTGSSTDTQYF.

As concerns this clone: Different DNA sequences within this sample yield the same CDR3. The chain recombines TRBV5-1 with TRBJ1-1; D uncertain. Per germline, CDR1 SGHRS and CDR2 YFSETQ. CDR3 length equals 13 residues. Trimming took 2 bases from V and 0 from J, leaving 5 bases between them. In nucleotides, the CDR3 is TGCGCCAGCAGCTTTTCCGTGAACACTGAAGCTTTCTTT. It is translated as CASSFSVNTEAFF.

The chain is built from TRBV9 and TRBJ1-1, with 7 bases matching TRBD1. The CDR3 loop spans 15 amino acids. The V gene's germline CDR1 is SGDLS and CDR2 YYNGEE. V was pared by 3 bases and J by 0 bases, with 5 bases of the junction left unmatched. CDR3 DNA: TGTGCCAGCAGCGCCGAGACAGGGCTGAACACTGAAGCTTTCTTT. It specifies CASSAETGLNTEAFF.

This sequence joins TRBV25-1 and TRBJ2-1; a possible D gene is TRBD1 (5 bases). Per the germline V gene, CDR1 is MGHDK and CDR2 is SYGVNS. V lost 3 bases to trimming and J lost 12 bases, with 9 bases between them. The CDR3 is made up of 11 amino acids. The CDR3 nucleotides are TGTGCCAGCAGTGAGGAGCAGGGGCAGTTCTTC. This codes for CASSEEQGQFF.

DNA of the CDR3: TGTGCCAGCAGCTTACGAGTGGGGGGTCTCTTGGACGAGCAGTACTTC. This gives the protein CASSLRVGGLLDEQYF. The chain has TRBV5-6 and TRBJ2-7, with D possibly being TRBD2 (6 bases). CDR1 and CDR2 from the germline V gene are SGHDT and YYEEEE. There are 16 residues in the CDR3. V was shortened by 2 bases and J by 5 bases, with 20 bases between the two germline ends. Complete variable domain (other parts from reference TRBV5-6 and TRBJ2-7): DAGVTQSPTHLIKTRGQQVTLRCSPKSGHDTVSWYQQALGQGPQFIFQYYEEEERQRGNFPDRFSGHQFPNYSSELNVNALLLGDSALYLCASSLRVGGLLDEQYFGPGTRLTVT.

The CDR3 nucleotides read TGTGCCAGCAGTCCAGGGACTAGCGGGAGTAACGAGCAGTACTTC. It translates to CASSPGTSGSNEQYF. V usage is TRBV27 and J usage is TRBJ2-7; 14 nucleotides match TRBD2. The germline V gene has CDR1 MNHEY and CDR2 SMNVEV (reference sequence). The CDR3 runs 15 residues. V lost 5 bases, J lost 5 bases, and 5 bases stayed unmatched.

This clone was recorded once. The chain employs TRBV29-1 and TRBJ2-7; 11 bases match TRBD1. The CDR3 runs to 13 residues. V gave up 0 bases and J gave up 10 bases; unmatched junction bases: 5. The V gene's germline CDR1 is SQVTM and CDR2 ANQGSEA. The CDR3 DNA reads TGCAGCGTTGAAGAAGGACAGGGGGCGGGACAGTACTTC. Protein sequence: CSVEEGQGAGQYF.

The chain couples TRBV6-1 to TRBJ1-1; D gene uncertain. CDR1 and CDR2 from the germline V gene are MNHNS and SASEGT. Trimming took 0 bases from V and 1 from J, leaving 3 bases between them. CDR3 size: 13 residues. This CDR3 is CASSEARNTEAFF. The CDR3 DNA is TGTGCCAGCAGTGAAGCGAGGAACACTGAAGCTTTCTTT.

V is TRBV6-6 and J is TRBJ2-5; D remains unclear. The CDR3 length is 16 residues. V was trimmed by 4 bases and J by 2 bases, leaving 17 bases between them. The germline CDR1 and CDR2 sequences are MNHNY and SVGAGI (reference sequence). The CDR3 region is CASSSSPSRYQETQYF. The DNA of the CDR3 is TGTGCCAGCAGTTCTTCTCCGAGCAGGTATCAAGAGACCCAGTACTTC.

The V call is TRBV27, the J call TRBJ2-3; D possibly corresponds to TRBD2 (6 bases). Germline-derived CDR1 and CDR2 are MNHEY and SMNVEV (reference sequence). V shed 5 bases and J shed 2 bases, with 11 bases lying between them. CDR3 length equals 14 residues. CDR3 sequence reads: CASSLRLVTDTQYF. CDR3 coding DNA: TGTGCCAGCAGTCTCAGACTAGTCACAGATACGCAGTATTTT.

DNA of the CDR3: TGCGCCAGCAGCCAAAACCGTATTGGGGGGAGCTCCTACAATGAGCAGTTCTTC. It specifies CASSQNRIGGSSYNEQFF. V and J are TRBV4-3 and TRBJ2-1; D is perhaps TRBD2 (6 bases). The CDR3 consists of 18 residues. From germline, CDR1 is LGHNA and CDR2 YSLEER. V was clipped by 2 bases and J by 0 bases, with 17 bases between them.

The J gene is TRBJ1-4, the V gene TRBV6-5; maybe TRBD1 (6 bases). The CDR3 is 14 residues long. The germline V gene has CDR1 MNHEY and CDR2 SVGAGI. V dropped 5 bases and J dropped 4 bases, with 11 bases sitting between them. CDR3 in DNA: TGTGCCAGCAGTACGACAGGCAATAATGAAAAACTGTTTTTT. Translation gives CASSTTGNNEKLFF.

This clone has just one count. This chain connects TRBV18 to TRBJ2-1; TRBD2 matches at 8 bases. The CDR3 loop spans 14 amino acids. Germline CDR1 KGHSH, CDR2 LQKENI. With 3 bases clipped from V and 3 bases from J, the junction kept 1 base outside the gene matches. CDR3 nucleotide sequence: TGTGCCAGCTCACCTAGCGGGGACTACAATGAGCAGTTCTTC. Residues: CASSPSGDYNEQFF.

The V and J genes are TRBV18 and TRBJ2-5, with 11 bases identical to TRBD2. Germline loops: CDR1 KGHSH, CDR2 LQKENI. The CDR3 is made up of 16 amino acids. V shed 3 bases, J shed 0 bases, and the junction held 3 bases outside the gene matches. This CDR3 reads CASSPGLAAYQETQYF. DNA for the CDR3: TGTGCCAGCTCACCGGGACTAGCGGCCTACCAAGAGACCCAGTACTTC.

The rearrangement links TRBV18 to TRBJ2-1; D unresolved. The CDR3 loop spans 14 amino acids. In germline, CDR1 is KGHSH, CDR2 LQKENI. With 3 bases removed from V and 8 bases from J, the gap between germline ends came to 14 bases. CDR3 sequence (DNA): TGTGCCAGCTCACCTTCATCACGGTGGGATGAGCAGTTCTTC. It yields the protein CASSPSSRWDEQFF.